The 23 T cell receptor beta chains reported below all come from one sample, sequenced in a study of T cell repertoires in cytomegalovirus infection. These receptors lack a known antigen. MiXCR, applied by TCRdb to the reads, yields one record per CDR3 protein. Of hundreds of thousands of distinct CDR3 sequences in the sample, under 45% are singletons; the top ten hold 43%. The sample in question was cultured PBMCs, obtained from culture after CMV antigen stimulation. Every receptor here comes from a human donor in good health (CMV status not recorded). Some clones in this sample may be carry-over from other donors' samples.

J is TRBJ2-5 and V is TRBV20-1; 8 nucleotides agree with TRBD2. The CDR3 length is 14 residues. The germline CDR1 and CDR2 sequences are DFQATT and SNEGSKA (reference sequence). V dropped 8 bases and J dropped 5; count of bases not matched to a gene: 13. The CDR3 DNA reads TGCAGTACACAGCGGGAGCCGCTTTCGGAGACCCAGTACTTC. This gives the protein CSTQREPLSETQYF.

This clonotype was seen only a few times. The rearrangement joins TRBV19 to TRBJ2-1; 11 nucleotides align to TRBD2. With V trimmed by 7 bases and J by 4 bases, 12 bases remained unmatched. Germline CDR1 LNHDA, CDR2 SQIVND (reference sequence). This CDR3 contains 17 residues. This CDR3 is CASIKTNLAGGYNEQFF. CDR3 coding DNA: TGTGCCAGTATTAAAACTAATCTAGCGGGAGGTTACAATGAGCAGTTCTTC. Looking up the rest from reference TRBV19 and TRBJ2-1 gives the full variable domain: DGGITQSPKYLFRKEGQNVTLSCEQNLNHDAMYWYRQDPGQGLRLIYYSQIVNDFQKGDIAEGYSVSREKKESFPLTVTSAQKNPTAFYLCASIKTNLAGGYNEQFFGPGTRLTVL.

This rearrangement joins TRBV6-1 to TRBJ2-7, with TRBD1 identical over 9 bases. This CDR3 comprises 15 residues. From germline, CDR1 is MNHNS and CDR2 SASEGT. With 2 bases clipped from V and 4 bases from J, the junction kept 6 bases outside the gene matches. CDR3 loop: CASSEPPGQGYEQYF. DNA for the CDR3: TGTGCCAGCAGTGAACCTCCGGGACAGGGATACGAGCAGTACTTC.

The V call is TRBV7-2, the J call TRBJ2-6, with D possibly TRBD1 on 6 matching bases. This CDR3 has 14 residues. V was cut by 7 bases and J by 2 bases, with 9 bases left in between. The germline CDR1 and CDR2 sequences are SGHTA and FQGNSA. The CDR3 loop reads CASTWDTGANVLTF. Here the CDR3 DNA reads TGTGCCAGCACCTGGGACACTGGGGCCAACGTCCTGACTTTC. Full variable domain (outside the CDR3, taken from reference TRBV7-2 and TRBJ2-6): GAGVSQSPSNKVTEKGKDVELRCDPISGHTALYWYRQSLGQGLEFLIYFQGNSAPDKSGLPSDRFSAERTGGSVSTLTIQRTQQEDSAVYLCASTWDTGANVLTFGAGSRLTVL.

This sequence joins TRBV27 and TRBJ1-5, with D hard to call. V was pared by 8 bases and J by 1 base, with 9 bases between. CDR1 MNHEY and CDR2 SMNVEV come from the germline V gene (reference sequence). The CDR3 is 13 residues long. CDR3 region: CASWEDSNQPQHF. The CDR3 DNA is TGTGCCAGCTGGGAGGACAGCAATCAGCCCCAGCATTTT.

V and J are TRBV28 and TRBJ1-2, with 9 positions matching TRBD1. CDR1 MDHEN and CDR2 SYDVKM come from the germline V gene. V was pared by 10 bases and J by 5 bases, with 5 bases of the junction left unmatched. CDR3 size: 12 residues. For the CDR3, the DNA is TGTGCCATTGAGACAGGGGGATATGGCTACACCTTC. This sequence encodes CAIETGGYGYTF.

This clonotype was recorded a few times. J is TRBJ2-3 and V is TRBV7-6, with a possible D match to TRBD2 (5 bases). The V gene lost 5 bases and the J gene lost 6 bases, with 12 bases spanning the gap. The CDR3 is 13 amino acids. Looked up from germline, CDR1 is SGHVS and CDR2 is FNYEAQ. This CDR3 reads CASSGGTTDTQYF. DNA for the CDR3: TGTGCCAGCAGCGGAGGAACCACGGATACGCAGTATTTT.

The V call is TRBV7-2, the J call TRBJ1-2; tentative D call: TRBD1 (5 bases). V lost 5 bases and J lost 6, with 19 bases in between. The CDR3 has 15 amino acids. Germline V CDR1 and CDR2: SGHTA, FQGNSA. The CDR3 reads CASSPGPASSDGYTF. The CDR3 DNA reads TGTGCCAGCAGCCCAGGGCCCGCGAGTTCGGATGGCTACACCTTC.

The chain combines TRBV27 with TRBJ2-1, with D uncertain. Trimming shortened V by 1 base and J by 5 bases, and 9 bases separated the two germline ends. Germline-derived CDR1 and CDR2 are MNHEY and SMNVEV (reference sequence). The CDR3 loop spans 14 amino acids. The CDR3 nucleotides read TGTGCCAGCAGTTTATATCGGCCAGACAATGAGCAGTTCTTC. This encodes CASSLYRPDNEQFF.

This clonotype was counted many times. V usage is TRBV7-2 and J usage is TRBJ2-3, with 7 bases that match TRBD2. The length of the CDR3 is 17 residues. In germline, CDR1 is SGHTA, CDR2 FQGNSA. Trimming removed 3 bases from V and 5 bases from J; junction bases left unmatched: 14. Here the CDR3 reads CASSLEIRGRAGDTQYF. CDR3 coding DNA: TGTGCCAGCAGCTTGGAAATTCGGGGGAGGGCCGGAGATACGCAGTATTTT.

The chain is built from TRBV5-1 and TRBJ1-1; D is ambiguous. The CDR3 is 15 amino acids. V shed 3 bases and J shed 3 bases, with 15 bases lying between them. Germline values: CDR1 SGHRS, CDR2 YFSETQ. The DNA of the CDR3 is TGCGCCAGCAGCTCTACCCCGACGAGGGACACTGAAGCTTTCTTT. Its protein is CASSSTPTRDTEAFF.

This clonotype was seen a few times. The J gene is TRBJ2-7, the V gene TRBV7-2, with D unresolved. This CDR3 is 14 amino acids long. Trimming took 0 bases from V and 2 from J, leaving 8 bases between them. Per the germline V gene, CDR1 is SGHTA and CDR2 is FQGNSA. Here the CDR3 reads CASSLALATYEQYF. The DNA for the CDR3 is TGTGCCAGCAGCTTAGCTCTCGCCACCTACGAGCAGTACTTC.

The rearrangement joins TRBV19 to TRBJ2-1; D is tentatively TRBD1 or TRBD2 (6 bases each). Germline V CDR1 and CDR2: LNHDA, SQIVND (reference sequence). Deletions cut 5 bases from V and 5 bases from J, with 16 bases between. This CDR3 comprises 15 residues. Here the CDR3 reads CASSGGGKGNNEQFF. As DNA, the CDR3 is TGTGCCAGTAGTGGGGGCGGGAAAGGTAACAATGAGCAGTTCTTC.

The chain recombines TRBV28 with TRBJ1-5; 8 bases are shared with TRBD1. Trimming cost V 4 bases and J 3 bases; bases outside gene matches: 2. This CDR3 contains 14 residues. Germline V lookup: CDR1 MDHEN, CDR2 SYDVKM. The CDR3 nucleotides read TGTGCCAGCAGTTCGGGACAGGCCAATCAGCCCCAGCATTTT. As protein: CASSSGQANQPQHF.

The V call is TRBV7-7, the J call TRBJ2-6; unclear D gene. CDR3 length equals 16 residues. V lost 5 bases and J 0 bases, leaving 11 bases between the germline ends. Germline V gene lookup returns CDR1 SSHAT and CDR2 FNYEAQ (reference sequence). The CDR3 protein is CASSGRLVSGANVLTF. CDR3 sequence (DNA): TGTGCCAGCAGCGGCCGACTTGTCTCTGGGGCCAACGTCCTGACTTTC.

The genes are TRBV11-2 and TRBJ1-2, with D possibly being TRBD1 (6 bases). Germline V gene lookup returns CDR1 SGHAT and CDR2 FQNNGV. V shed 4 bases and J shed 7 bases, with 13 bases lying between them. This CDR3 spans 13 amino acids. DNA of the CDR3: TGTGCCAGCAGCTACCGGGACACTAGTGGCTACACCTTC. It yields the protein CASSYRDTSGYTF.

This chain links TRBV7-2 with TRBJ2-3; 8 bases are shared with TRBD1. The CDR3 covers 14 residues. CDR1 SGHTA and CDR2 FQGNSA come from the germline V gene. J was trimmed by 0 bases and V by 5 bases; bases with no gene match: 1. The CDR3 region is CASSGQGSTDTQYF. Here the CDR3 DNA reads TGTGCCAGCAGCGGACAGGGAAGCACAGATACGCAGTATTTT.

J is TRBJ2-3 and V is TRBV4-2; 8 bases map to TRBD1. With V trimmed by 4 bases and J by 4 bases, 13 bases remained unmatched. The CDR3 length is 17 residues. Germline CDR1 reads LGHNA; CDR2 reads YNFKEQ. The CDR3 sequence: CASSRENRGAISDTQYF. The CDR3 DNA follows: TGTGCCAGCAGCCGAGAAAACAGGGGGGCGATTTCAGATACGCAGTATTTT.

The chain is built from TRBV19 and TRBJ2-1; the match to TRBD2 covers 9 bases. Germline CDR1 LNHDA, CDR2 SQIVND (reference sequence). J gave up 2 bases and V 5 bases, and 7 bases lay outside the gene matches. This CDR3 region has 16 residues. In DNA form, the CDR3 reads TGTGCCAGTAGTTCTTTAGCGGGAGCCCCCTACAATGAGCAGTTCTTC. This gives the protein CASSSLAGAPYNEQFF.

This clonotype occurred a few times. V gene TRBV7-2 combines with J gene TRBJ2-1, with 7 positions matching TRBD1. Germline values: CDR1 SGHTA, CDR2 FQGNSA. The CDR3 is made up of 14 amino acids. V was pared by 5 bases and J by 3 bases, with 4 bases of the junction left unmatched. CDR3 protein: CASSARQGYNEQFF. CDR3 in DNA: TGTGCCAGCAGCGCCCGACAGGGCTACAATGAGCAGTTCTTC. Together with reference TRBV7-2 and TRBJ2-1, the CDR3 gives the full variable domain: GAGVSQSPSNKVTEKGKDVELRCDPISGHTALYWYRQSLGQGLEFLIYFQGNSAPDKSGLPSDRFSAERTGGSVSTLTIQRTQQEDSAVYLCASSARQGYNEQFFGPGTRLTVL.

This clonotype was detected only a few times. The rearrangement uses TRBV6-6 and TRBJ2-1, with TRBD1 as a possible D gene (8 bases). The CDR3 is 15 residues long. Germline CDR1 and CDR2: MNHNY and SVGAGI (reference sequence). V lost 6 bases and J 4 bases, leaving 16 bases between the germline ends. As DNA, the CDR3 is TGTGCCAGCAGGACAACAGGGGGAGGGTACAATGAGCAGTTCTTC. It translates to CASRTTGGGYNEQFF.

Comment on this clonotype: One junction end does not reproduce the germline sequence, and a read error may be involved. The V gene is TRBV27, the J gene TRBJ2-7, with a weak D call TRBD2 (5 bases). CDR1 and CDR2 from the germline V gene are MNHEY and SMNVEV (reference sequence). This CDR3 contains 12 residues. The CDR3 sequence is CANSSPDSEQYF. The DNA of the CDR3 is TGTGCCAACAGTTCCCCGGACTCTGAGCAGTACTTC.

This clonotype showed up just a few times. V and J are TRBV7-6 and TRBJ2-1; 7 bases map to TRBD2. Unmatched junction bases numbered 9, after V lost 5 bases and J lost 5 bases. Per the germline V gene, CDR1 is SGHVS and CDR2 is FNYEAQ. This CDR3 has 15 residues. The CDR3 is CASSPYQRGDNEQFF. The CDR3 DNA sequence: TGTGCCAGCAGCCCTTACCAGCGGGGTGACAATGAGCAGTTCTTC.